Sequencing of this TCR beta chain was carried out in a study of T cell responses to AZD1222 COVID-19 vaccine. Whole-study context: Pooled in the analysis were second doses at about 4 or about 12 weeks.

As concerns this clone: Its antigen is unknown.

Germline assignment: CDR1 LNHDA and CDR2 SQIVND (reference sequence). CDR3 length equals 15 residues. The trim removed 5 bases at V and 6 bases at J, leaving 12 bases unmatched. General observations from the study: Females made up more of the donors, who were largely white British, and clonal diversity may have come out too low.

Assay: immunoSEQ multiplex PCR; the TCRdb copy retains only in-frame clones and omits some. The sample contains around 85,000 clones, 70% to 90% of which appear only once. The chain combines TRBV19 with TRBJ2-7, with TRBD1 identical over 8 bases. The sequenced sample was peripheral blood, obtained on day 0 of AZD1222 vaccination. This TCR was sampled from an adult in good health. CDR3 sequence reads: CASSPPGQGGREQYF. CDR3 DNA sequence: TGTGCCAGTAGTCCTCCAGGACAGGGAGGTCGCGAGCAGTACTTC.